The subject of this entry is one T cell receptor beta chain. Authors' processing steps: Amplification with reference gene primers provided the estimates of nucleated cell counts. Using immunoSEQ multiplex PCR, the repertoire was profiled, and TCRdb retains in-frame clones only, with some absent. The V and J calls and clone size were taken over from that table, and D and trimming were inferred from the DNA. The profile shows tens of thousands of clones, around nine tenths of them singletons. The data derive from a study of blood T cell repertoires in COVID-19. The overall study: Material from acute and convalescent COVID-19 was sourced from the United States, Italy and Spain. From T cells, B-cell-depleted T cells, or PBMCs came the material, which was cDNA or gDNA.

This CDR3 has 16 residues. Germline loops: CDR1 KGHDR, CDR2 SFDVKD. V was pared by 1 base and J by 4 bases, with 13 bases between. Material for sequencing was peripheral blood. The TCR originated in a woman aged 55 to 70 with acute or convalescent COVID-19. The chain links TRBV24-1 to TRBJ2-1; TRBD2 might be the D (6 bases). CDR3 protein: CATSDLSGGDYNEQFF. The CDR3 DNA sequence: TGTGCCACCAGTGATTTATCCGGGGGAGATTACAATGAGCAGTTCTTC.